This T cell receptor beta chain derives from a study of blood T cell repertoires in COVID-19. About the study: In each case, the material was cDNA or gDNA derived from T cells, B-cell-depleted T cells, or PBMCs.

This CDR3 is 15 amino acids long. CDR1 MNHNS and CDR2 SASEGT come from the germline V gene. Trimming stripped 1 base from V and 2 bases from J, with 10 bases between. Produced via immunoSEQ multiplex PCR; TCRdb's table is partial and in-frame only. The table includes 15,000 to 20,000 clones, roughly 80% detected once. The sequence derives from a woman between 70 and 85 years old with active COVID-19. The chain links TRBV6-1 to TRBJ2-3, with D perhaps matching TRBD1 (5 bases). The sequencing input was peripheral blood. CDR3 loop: CASSEGGRATDTQYF. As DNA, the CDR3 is TGTGCCAGCAGTGAAGGAGGCAGGGCCACAGATACGCAGTATTTT.